This record covers a single T cell receptor beta chain. The target antigen is unknown. These data are taken from a study of T cell responses to AZD1222 COVID-19 vaccine. Study results and limitations: Epitopes outside B.1.351 and B.1.1.7 mutated regions reportedly drew nearly half of spike TCRs. Spike-specific TCR breadth rose after two AZD1222 doses, and depth rose as well. The study identified only 6 or 7 AZD1222 recipients as seropositive at baseline.

Data came from immunoSEQ multiplex PCR; TCRdb stores just in-frame clones and leaves some out. Of roughly 130,000 clones listed, approximately 83% are singletons. Germline CDR1 SEHNR, CDR2 FQNEAQ (reference sequence). This CDR3 has 15 amino acids. V lost 5 bases and J 0 bases, leaving 13 bases between the germline ends. The sample here was peripheral blood, taken on day 0 of AZD1222 vaccination. This rearrangement joins TRBV7-9 to TRBJ1-2, with D perhaps matching TRBD1 (6 bases). This sequence was found in an adult in good health. DNA of the CDR3: TGTGCCAGCAGCCCTCTTGGACAGACTAACTATGGCTACACCTTC. Amino acid sequence: CASSPLGQTNYGYTF.